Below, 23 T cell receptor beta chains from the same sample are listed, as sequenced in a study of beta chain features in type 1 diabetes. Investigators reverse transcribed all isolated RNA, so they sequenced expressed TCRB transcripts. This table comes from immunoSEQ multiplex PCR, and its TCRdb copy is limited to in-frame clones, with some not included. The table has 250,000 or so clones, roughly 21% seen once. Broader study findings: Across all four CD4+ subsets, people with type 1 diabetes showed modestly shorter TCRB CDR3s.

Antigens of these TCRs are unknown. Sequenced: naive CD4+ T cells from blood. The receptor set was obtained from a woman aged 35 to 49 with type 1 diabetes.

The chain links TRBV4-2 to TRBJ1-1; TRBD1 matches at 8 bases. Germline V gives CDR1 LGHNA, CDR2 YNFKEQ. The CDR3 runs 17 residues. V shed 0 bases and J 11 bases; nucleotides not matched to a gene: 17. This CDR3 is CASSQDLSGTGARQAFF. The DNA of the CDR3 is TGTGCCAGCAGCCAAGATCTTTCGGGGACAGGAGCTCGGCAGGCTTTCTTT.

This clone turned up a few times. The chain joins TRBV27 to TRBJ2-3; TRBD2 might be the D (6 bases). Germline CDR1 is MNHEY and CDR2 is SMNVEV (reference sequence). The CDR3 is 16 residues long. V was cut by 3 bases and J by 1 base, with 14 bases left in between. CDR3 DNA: TGTGCCAGCAGTTTCCTATCTAGCGCCCGCACAGATACGCAGTATTTT. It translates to CASSFLSSARTDTQYF.

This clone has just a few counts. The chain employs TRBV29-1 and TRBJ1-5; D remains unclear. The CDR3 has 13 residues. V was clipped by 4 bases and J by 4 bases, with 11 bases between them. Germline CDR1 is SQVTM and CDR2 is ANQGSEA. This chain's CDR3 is CSVGREPNQPQHF. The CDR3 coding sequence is TGCAGCGTTGGTCGGGAGCCAAATCAGCCCCAGCATTTT. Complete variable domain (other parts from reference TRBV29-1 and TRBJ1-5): SAVISQKPSRDICQRGTSLTIQCQVDSQVTMMFWYRQQPGQSLTLIATANQGSEATYESGFVIDKFPISRPNLTFSTLTVSNMSPEDSSIYLCSVGREPNQPQHFGDGTRLSIL.

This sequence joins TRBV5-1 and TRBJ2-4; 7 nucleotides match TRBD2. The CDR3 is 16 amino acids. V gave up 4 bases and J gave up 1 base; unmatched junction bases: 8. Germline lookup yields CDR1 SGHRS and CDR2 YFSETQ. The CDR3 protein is CASSGGGWDAKNIQYF. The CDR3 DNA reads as TGCGCCAGCAGCGGCGGGGGATGGGACGCCAAAAACATTCAGTACTTC.

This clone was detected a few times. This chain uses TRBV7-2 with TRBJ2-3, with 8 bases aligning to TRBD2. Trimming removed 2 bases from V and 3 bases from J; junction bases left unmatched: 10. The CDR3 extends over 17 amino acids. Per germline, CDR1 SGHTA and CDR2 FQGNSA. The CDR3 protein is CASSLRVMAGGTDTQYF. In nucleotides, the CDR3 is TGTGCCAGCAGCTTAAGGGTAATGGCGGGAGGTACAGATACGCAGTATTTT.

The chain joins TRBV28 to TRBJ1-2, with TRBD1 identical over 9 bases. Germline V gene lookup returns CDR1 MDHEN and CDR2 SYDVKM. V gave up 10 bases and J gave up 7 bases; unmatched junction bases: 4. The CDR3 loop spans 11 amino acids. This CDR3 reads CATRTGVGYTF. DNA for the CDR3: TGTGCCACCCGGACAGGGGTTGGCTACACCTTC.

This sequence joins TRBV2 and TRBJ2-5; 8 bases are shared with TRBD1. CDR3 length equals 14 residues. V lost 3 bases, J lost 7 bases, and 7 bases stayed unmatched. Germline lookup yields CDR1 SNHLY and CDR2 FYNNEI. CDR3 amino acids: CASSDDRGAGTQYF. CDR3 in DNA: TGTGCCAGCAGTGACGACAGGGGAGCGGGGACCCAGTACTTC.

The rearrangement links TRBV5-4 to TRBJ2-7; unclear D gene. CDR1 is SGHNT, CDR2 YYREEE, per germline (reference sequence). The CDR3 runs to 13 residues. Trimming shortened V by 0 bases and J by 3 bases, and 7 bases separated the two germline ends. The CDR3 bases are TGTGCCAGCAGCTTGGACTCTATCTACGAGCAGTACTTC. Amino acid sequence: CASSLDSIYEQYF.

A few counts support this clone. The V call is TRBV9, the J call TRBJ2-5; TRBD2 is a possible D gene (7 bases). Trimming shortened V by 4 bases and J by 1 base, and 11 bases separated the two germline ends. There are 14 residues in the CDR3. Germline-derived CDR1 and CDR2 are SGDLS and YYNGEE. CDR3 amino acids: CASSLGGGQETQYF. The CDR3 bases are TGTGCCAGCAGCCTAGGGGGGGGCCAAGAGACCCAGTACTTC.

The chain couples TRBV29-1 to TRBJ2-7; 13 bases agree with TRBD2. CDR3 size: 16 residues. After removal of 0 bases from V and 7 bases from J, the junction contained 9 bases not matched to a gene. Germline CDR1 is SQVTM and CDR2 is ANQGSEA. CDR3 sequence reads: CSVEDLLAGGPGEQYF. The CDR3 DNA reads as TGCAGCGTTGAAGATCTACTAGCGGGAGGGCCAGGAGAGCAGTACTTC.

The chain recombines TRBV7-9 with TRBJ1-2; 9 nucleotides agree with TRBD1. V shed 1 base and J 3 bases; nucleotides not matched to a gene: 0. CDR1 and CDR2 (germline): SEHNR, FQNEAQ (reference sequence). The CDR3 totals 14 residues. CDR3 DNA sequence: TGTGCCAGCAGCTTAGGGACAGGGGACTATGGCTACACCTTC. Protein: CASSLGTGDYGYTF.

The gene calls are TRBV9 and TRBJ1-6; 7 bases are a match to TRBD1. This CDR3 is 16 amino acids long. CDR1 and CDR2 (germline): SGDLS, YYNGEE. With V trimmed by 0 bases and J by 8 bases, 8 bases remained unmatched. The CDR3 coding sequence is TGTGCCAGCAGCGTAGCGTCCAGGGGGTACGATTCACCCCTCCACTTT. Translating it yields CASSVASRGYDSPLHF.

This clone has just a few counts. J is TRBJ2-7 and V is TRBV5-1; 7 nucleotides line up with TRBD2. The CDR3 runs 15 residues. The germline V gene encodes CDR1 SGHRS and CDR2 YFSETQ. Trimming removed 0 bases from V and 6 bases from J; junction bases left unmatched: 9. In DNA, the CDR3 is TGCGCCAGCAGCTTGGAAGCGGGGCGCGGGCTCGAGCAGTACTTC. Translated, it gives CASSLEAGRGLEQYF.

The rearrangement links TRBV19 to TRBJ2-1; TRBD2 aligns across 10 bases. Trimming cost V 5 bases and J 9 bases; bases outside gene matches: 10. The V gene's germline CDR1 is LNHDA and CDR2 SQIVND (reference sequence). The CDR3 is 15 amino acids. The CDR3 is CASSVLAGVLSEQFF. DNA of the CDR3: TGTGCCAGTAGTGTTCTAGCGGGAGTATTGAGTGAGCAGTTCTTC.

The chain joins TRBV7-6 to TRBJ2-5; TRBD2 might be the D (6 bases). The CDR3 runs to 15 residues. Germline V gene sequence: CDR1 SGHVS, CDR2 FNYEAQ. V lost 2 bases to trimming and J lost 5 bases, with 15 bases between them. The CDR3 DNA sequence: TGTGCCAGCAGCTTAATGACTAGTCAGCCGGAGACCCAGTACTTC. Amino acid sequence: CASSLMTSQPETQYF.

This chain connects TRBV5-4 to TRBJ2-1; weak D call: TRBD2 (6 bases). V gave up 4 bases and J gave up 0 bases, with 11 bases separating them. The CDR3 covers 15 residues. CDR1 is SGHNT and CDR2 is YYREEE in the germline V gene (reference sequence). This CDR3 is CASSPTSNSYNEQFF. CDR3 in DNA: TGTGCCAGCAGCCCTACTAGCAACTCCTACAATGAGCAGTTCTTC. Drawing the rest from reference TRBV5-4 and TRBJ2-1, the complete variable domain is ETGVTQSPTHLIKTRGQQVTLRCSSQSGHNTVSWYQQALGQGPQFIFQYYREEENGRGNFPPRFSGLQFPNYSSELNVNALELDDSALYLCASSPTSNSYNEQFFGPGTRLTVL.

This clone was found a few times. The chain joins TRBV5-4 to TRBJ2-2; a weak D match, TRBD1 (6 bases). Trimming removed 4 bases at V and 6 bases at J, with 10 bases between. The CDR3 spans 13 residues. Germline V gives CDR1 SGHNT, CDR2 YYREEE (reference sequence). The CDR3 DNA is TGTGCCAGCAGCCCACAGGGTTCCGGGGAGCTGTTTTTT. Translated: CASSPQGSGELFF.

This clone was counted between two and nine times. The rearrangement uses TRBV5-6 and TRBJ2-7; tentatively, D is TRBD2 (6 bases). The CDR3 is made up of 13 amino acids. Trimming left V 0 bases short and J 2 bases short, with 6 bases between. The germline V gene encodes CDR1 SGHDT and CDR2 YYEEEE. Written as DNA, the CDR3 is TGTGCCAGCAGCTTGGGGACTACCTACGAGCAGTACTTC. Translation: CASSLGTTYEQYF.

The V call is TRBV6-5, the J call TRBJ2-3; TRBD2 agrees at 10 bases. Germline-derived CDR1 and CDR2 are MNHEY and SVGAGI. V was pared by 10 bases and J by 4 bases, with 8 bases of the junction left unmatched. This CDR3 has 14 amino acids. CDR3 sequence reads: CATKSGGASDTQYF. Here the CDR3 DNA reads TGTGCCACCAAAAGCGGGGGGGCCTCAGATACGCAGTATTTT.

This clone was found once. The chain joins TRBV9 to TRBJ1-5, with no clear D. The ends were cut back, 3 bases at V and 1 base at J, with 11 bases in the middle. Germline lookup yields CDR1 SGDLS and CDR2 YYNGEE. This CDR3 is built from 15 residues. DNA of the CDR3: TGTGCCAGCAGCGCCCGAGGTGGGAGCAATCAGCCCCAGCATTTT. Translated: CASSARGGSNQPQHF. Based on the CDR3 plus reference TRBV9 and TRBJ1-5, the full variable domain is DSGVTQTPKHLITATGQRVTLRCSPRSGDLSVYWYQQSLDQGLQFLIQYYNGEERAKGNILERFSAQQFPDLHSELNLSSLELGDSALYFCASSARGGSNQPQHFGDGTRLSIL.

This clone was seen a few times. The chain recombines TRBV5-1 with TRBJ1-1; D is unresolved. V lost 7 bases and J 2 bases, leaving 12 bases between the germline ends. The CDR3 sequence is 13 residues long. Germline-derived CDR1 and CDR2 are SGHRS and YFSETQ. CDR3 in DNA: TGCGCCAGCGGGCGGGCGGGAAACACTGAAGCTTTCTTT. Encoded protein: CASGRAGNTEAFF.

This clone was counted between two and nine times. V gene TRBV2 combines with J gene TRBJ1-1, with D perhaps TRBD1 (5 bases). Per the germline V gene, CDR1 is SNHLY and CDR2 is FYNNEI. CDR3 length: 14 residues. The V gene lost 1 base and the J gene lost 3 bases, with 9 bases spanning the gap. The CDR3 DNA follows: TGTGCCAGCAGTGAAGGCCAGGGTTACACTGAAGCTTTCTTT. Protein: CASSEGQGYTEAFF.

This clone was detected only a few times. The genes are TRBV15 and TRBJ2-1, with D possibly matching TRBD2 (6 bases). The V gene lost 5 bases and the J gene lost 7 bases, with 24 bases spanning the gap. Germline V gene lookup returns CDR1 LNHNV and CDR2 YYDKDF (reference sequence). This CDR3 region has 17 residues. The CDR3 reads CATSQETGTPRWNEQFF. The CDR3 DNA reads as TGTGCCACCAGCCAAGAAACGGGGACTCCTAGATGGAATGAGCAGTTCTTC. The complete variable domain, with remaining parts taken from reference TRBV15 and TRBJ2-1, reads DAMVIQNPRYQVTQFGKPVTLSCSQTLNHNVMYWYQQKSSQAPKLLFHYYDKDFNNEADTPDNFQSRRPNTSFCFLDIRSPGLGDTAMYLCATSQETGTPRWNEQFFGPGTRLTVL.